The 8 T cell receptor beta chains below were found in one sample sequenced in a study of CD8+ T cells in alopecia areata. Treatment denoted: oral pan-JAK inhibitor, 5-10 mg twice daily. Following extraction, RNA underwent reverse transcription to cDNA, which served as the sequencing template. TCRdb's copy holds only in-frame clones and misses some; the assay was immunoSEQ multiplex PCR. The sample has about 130,000 clones, about 51% seen once. The sequenced sample was CD8+ T cells sorted from blood, obtained at week 4, from a patient treated with tofacitinib. The source is a human donor with alopecia areata.

The chain couples TRBV10-3 to TRBJ2-6; no clear D gene. V lost 4 bases and J lost 0, with 7 bases in between. Per germline, CDR1 ENHRY and CDR2 SYGVKD. This CDR3 is 15 amino acids long. The CDR3 DNA reads TGTGCCATCAGTGTGTACAGCTCTGGGGCCAACGTCCTGACTTTC. Encoded protein: CAISVYSSGANVLTF.

V usage is TRBV30 and J usage is TRBJ2-7; 8 positions match TRBD1. Trimming at V came to 2 bases and at J to 5 bases, leaving 8 bases not matched to a gene. The germline gives CDR1 GTSNPN, CDR2 SVGIG (reference sequence). The CDR3 is 14 amino acids. CDR3 bases: TGTGCCTGGAGTCTTGGACAGGGTAACCACGAGCAGTACTTC. Translated, it gives CAWSLGQGNHEQYF.

V is TRBV6-6 and J is TRBJ2-7; 8 bases fit TRBD1. Germline V lookup: CDR1 MNHNY, CDR2 SVGAGI (reference sequence). V shed 0 bases and J 7 bases; nucleotides not matched to a gene: 11. The CDR3 is made up of 16 amino acids. The CDR3 loop is CASSYSREDRDGEQYF. The CDR3 coding sequence is TGTGCCAGCAGTTACTCACGAGAGGACAGGGATGGAGAGCAGTACTTC.

This clone was counted a few times. The CDR3 nucleotides are TGTGCCAGCAGTGAATTTGGAGGGGAATCACCCCTCCACTTT. This gives the protein CASSEFGGESPLHF. V usage is TRBV25-1 and J usage is TRBJ1-6; TRBD1 is a possible D gene (5 bases). V was shortened by 1 base and J by 10 bases, with 11 bases between the two germline ends. Germline values: CDR1 MGHDK, CDR2 SYGVNS. The CDR3 totals 14 residues.

The J gene is TRBJ1-1, the V gene TRBV7-8, with 7 bases lining up with TRBD1. The CDR3 contains 16 residues. CDR1 is SGHVS and CDR2 is FQNEAQ in the germline V gene. V dropped 1 base and J dropped 5; count of bases not matched to a gene: 10. The DNA for the CDR3 is TGTGCCAGCAGCTTAGAGGGGATAACAGGGGAGACTGAAGCTTTCTTT. Amino acid sequence: CASSLEGITGETEAFF.

V usage is TRBV27 and J usage is TRBJ2-1, with TRBD1 as a possible D gene (6 bases). Between the trimmed V and J ends, which lost 6 bases and 4 bases, there was a span of 10 bases. CDR3 length equals 13 residues. Germline CDR1 MNHEY, CDR2 SMNVEV (reference sequence). DNA for the CDR3: TGTGCCAGCAGGCGCGGACAGTACAATGAGCAGTTCTTC. Residues: CASRRGQYNEQFF.

The chain has TRBV4-1 and TRBJ2-2; D is unclear. Per germline, CDR1 MGHRA and CDR2 YSYEKL. V gave up 4 bases and J gave up 2 bases, with 5 bases separating them. This CDR3 has 13 residues. The CDR3 here is CASSPPNTGELFF. Here the CDR3 DNA reads TGCGCCAGCAGCCCCCCTAACACCGGGGAGCTGTTTTTT.

The chain recombines TRBV7-9 with TRBJ2-7, with 11 bases matching TRBD2. V trimming: 4 bases; J trimming: 2 bases; junction bases outside the gene matches: 7. The CDR3 is 16 amino acids. Germline V gene data show CDR1 as SEHNR and CDR2 as FQNEAQ (reference sequence). CDR3 residues: CASSSLTSGVPYEQYF. The DNA of the CDR3 is TGTGCCAGCAGCTCCCTGACTAGCGGGGTCCCCTACGAGCAGTACTTC.